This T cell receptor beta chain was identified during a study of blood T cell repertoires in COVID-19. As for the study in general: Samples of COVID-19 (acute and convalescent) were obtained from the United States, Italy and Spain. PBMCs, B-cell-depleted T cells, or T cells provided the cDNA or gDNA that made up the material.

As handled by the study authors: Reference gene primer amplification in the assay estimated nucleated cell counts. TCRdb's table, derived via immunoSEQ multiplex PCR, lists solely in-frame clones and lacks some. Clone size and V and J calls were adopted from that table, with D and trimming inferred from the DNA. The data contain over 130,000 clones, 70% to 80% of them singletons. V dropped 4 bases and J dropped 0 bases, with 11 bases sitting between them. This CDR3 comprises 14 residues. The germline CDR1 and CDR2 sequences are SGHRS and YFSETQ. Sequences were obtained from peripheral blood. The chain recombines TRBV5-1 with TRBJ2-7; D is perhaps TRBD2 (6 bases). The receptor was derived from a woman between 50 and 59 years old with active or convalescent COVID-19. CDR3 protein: CASSPRGISYEQYF. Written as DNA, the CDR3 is TGCGCCAGCAGCCCCCGCGGGATCTCCTACGAGCAGTACTTC. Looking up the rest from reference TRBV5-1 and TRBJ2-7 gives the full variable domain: KAGVTQTPRYLIKTRGQQVTLSCSPISGHRSVSWYQQTPGQGLQFLFEYFSETQRNKGNFPGRFSGRQFSNSRSEMNVSTLELGDSALYLCASSPRGISYEQYFGPGTRLTVT.